These T cell receptor beta chains were read from a single sample in a study of early T cells in non-severe SARS-CoV-2 infection. One entry per CDR3 protein, called by TCRdb with MiXCR from the 5' RACE reads. The data hold tens of thousands of distinct CDR3 sequences, with 5.3% observed a single time. Material for sequencing was whole blood. The source is an adult who was a healthcare worker with PCR-confirmed SARS-CoV-2 infection or an uninfected control (not recorded which). Each CDR3 is given with its conserved first and last residue. A D gene is named only where the DNA matches it firmly. The size field reads once, few or many counts, or a class when the clone is expanded.

D: TRBD1; size: many; V: TRBV4-3; J: TRBJ2-1; CDR3: CASSQVHFMDRAHYNEQFF; DNA: TGCGCCAGCAGCCAAGTCCACTTCATGGACAGGGCCCATTACAATGAGCAGTTCTTC
D: -; size: many; V: TRBV29-1; J: TRBJ2-7; CDR3: CSVTVIPYEQYF; DNA: TGCAGCGTTACAGTTATCCCCTACGAGCAGTACTTC
D: -; size: few; V: TRBV18; J: TRBJ1-1; CDR3: CASSPDTEAFF; DNA: TGTGCCAGCTCACCTGACACTGAAGCTTTCTTT
D: TRBD2; size: many; V: TRBV6-2/TRBV6-3; J: TRBJ2-1; CDR3: CASTSRGGGYNEQFF; DNA: TGTGCCAGCACCTCGCGGGGGGGCGGCTACAATGAGCAGTTCTTC
D: TRBD1; size: many; V: TRBV3-1; J: TRBJ2-6; CDR3: CASSPRTGGLAGANVLTF; DNA: TGTGCCAGCAGCCCCCGGACAGGGGGATTAGCGGGGGCCAACGTCCTGACTTTC
D: -; size: many; V: TRBV28; J: TRBJ2-7; CDR3: CASSRGAPYEQYF; DNA: TGTGCCAGCAGTCGCGGGGCCCCCTACGAGCAGTACTTC
D: TRBD1; size: many; V: TRBV29-1; J: TRBJ2-7; CDR3: CSVWGQGVYEQYF; DNA: TGCAGCGTGTGGGGACAGGGGGTTTACGAGCAGTACTTC
D: -; size: many; V: TRBV4-2; J: TRBJ1-1; CDR3: CASSQGPGNTEAFF; DNA: TGTGCCAGCAGCCAAGGCCCCGGCAACACTGAAGCTTTCTTT
D: TRBD1; size: many; V: TRBV6-1; J: TRBJ1-1; CDR3: CASSGDSKEAFF; DNA: TGTGCCAGCAGTGGGGACAGCAAAGAAGCTTTCTTT
D: -; size: many; V: TRBV4-2; J: TRBJ2-7; CDR3: CASSQELGPTEQYF; DNA: TGTGCCAGCAGCCAAGAACTAGGGCCCACCGAGCAGTACTTC
D: -; size: many; V: TRBV20-1; J: TRBJ2-3; CDR3: CSARGSSSDSFYTQYF; DNA: TGCAGTGCTAGAGGGTCCTCGTCTGACTCGTTTTATACGCAGTATTTT
D: -; size: many; V: TRBV7-2; J: TRBJ1-1; CDR3: CASSLVGAPNTEAFF; DNA: TGTGCCAGCAGCTTAGTGGGGGCTCCGAACACTGAAGCTTTCTTT
D: -; size: few; V: TRBV4-2; J: TRBJ1-4; CDR3: CASSPKTGFNEKLFF; DNA: TGTGCCAGCAGCCCCAAGACAGGATTTAATGAAAAACTGTTTTTT